This entry features one T cell receptor (beta chain) sequence. Its target is unknown. This entry is derived from a study of T cell responses to AZD1222 COVID-19 vaccine. Clones were read by immunoSEQ multiplex PCR, and TCRdb kept only the in-frame ones, dropping some. The sample includes 150,000 or so clones, 94% seen only once; the top ten take under 6%. Broader study findings: As reported, nearly half of all spike-specific TCRs target variant regions that are unmutated.

The CDR3 is made up of 12 amino acids. The starting material was peripheral blood, obtained 28 days after the second AZD1222 dose. The rearrangement links TRBV21-1 to TRBJ1-2. TRBV21-1 represents a pseudogene. The origin of this receptor is an adult who received the AZD1222 COVID-19 vaccine. CDR3 in amino acids: CASSNRTCGYTF. In DNA, the CDR3 is TGTGCCAGCAGCAACAGGACTTGTGGCTACACCTTC.